The source of this T cell receptor (beta chain) is a study of T cells in Graves' hyperthyroidism and ophthalmopathy. General study findings and limits: Most thyroid-expanded clonotypes above 0.001 were also found in blood.

This clonotype was recorded many times. Its antigen remains unknown. Amplification targeted TCR beta CDR3 regions from RNA transcripts. Using the HTBI primer set, a first-round RT-PCR was run on the TCR CDR3. TCRdb reprocessed the multiplex PCR reads with MiXCR, giving one entry per CDR3 protein. The data contain hundreds of thousands of distinct CDR3 sequences, roughly 14% of them singletons. With duration under 3 months, ophthalmopathy was active: Clinical Activity Score at least 3, NOSPECS at least 4. Exclusion criteria comprised uncontrolled infection, other autoimmune disease, pregnancy or lactation. V gave up 1 base and J gave up 1 base, with 10 bases separating them. The germline CDR1 and CDR2 sequences are SGHAT and FQNNGV. This CDR3 has 15 amino acids.

The TCR comes from a man between 18 and 35 years old with Graves' ophthalmopathy. Sequencing input: blood. The V gene is TRBV11-2, the J gene TRBJ1-1; D gene unclear. The CDR3 coding sequence is TGTGCCAGCAGCTTAGTCTCGGTTGCGAACACTGAAGCTTTCTTT. Its translation is CASSLVSVANTEAFF.